This T cell receptor (beta chain) was sequenced for a study of regulatory T cells in long-lasting Graves disease. Study-level results: Favored gene segments in persistent disease were TRBV28, TRBJ1-2 and TRBJ2-5. Persistent Graves' patients showed less TCR diversity than newly diagnosed ones.

Construction of TCR beta libraries relied on iRepertoire HTBI primers and on Arm-PCR targeting CDR3 regions. How the authors handled the data: Across all samples, under 65 TRBV segments and 15 or so TRBJ segments were identified. A single record per CDR3 protein comes from TCRdb applying MiXCR to the multiplex PCR reads. These V and J calls originate from TCRdb's pipeline instead of the authors' own analysis. The repertoire has about 450,000 distinct CDR3 sequences, over 15% of them found once; the top ten carry over 8.5%. Germline values: CDR1 MNHNS, CDR2 SASEGT. J gave up 3 bases and V 5 bases, and 5 bases lay outside the gene matches. The CDR3 has 14 residues. Sample time point: newly diagnosed GD, antithyroid drugs for less than 3 months. RNA isolated from PBMCs was used to make the TCR library. Comment on this clonotype: Its cognate antigen is unknown. A much larger clone is a single base away; this may be a read error.

The same data also contributed to another study, on T cells in Graves' hyperthyroidism and ophthalmopathy.

The chain recombines TRBV6-1 with TRBJ2-7, with TRBD2 matching over 9 bases. The clonotype originates from a woman aged 25 to 45 with Graves disease. The input for sequencing was peripheral blood mononuclear cells (PBMCs), taken at new diagnosis, from a patient treated with antithyroid drugs. Here the CDR3 DNA reads TGTGCCAGCAGTCTTAGCGGGAGCCTCTACGAGCAGTACTTC. Protein product: CASSLSGSLYEQYF.